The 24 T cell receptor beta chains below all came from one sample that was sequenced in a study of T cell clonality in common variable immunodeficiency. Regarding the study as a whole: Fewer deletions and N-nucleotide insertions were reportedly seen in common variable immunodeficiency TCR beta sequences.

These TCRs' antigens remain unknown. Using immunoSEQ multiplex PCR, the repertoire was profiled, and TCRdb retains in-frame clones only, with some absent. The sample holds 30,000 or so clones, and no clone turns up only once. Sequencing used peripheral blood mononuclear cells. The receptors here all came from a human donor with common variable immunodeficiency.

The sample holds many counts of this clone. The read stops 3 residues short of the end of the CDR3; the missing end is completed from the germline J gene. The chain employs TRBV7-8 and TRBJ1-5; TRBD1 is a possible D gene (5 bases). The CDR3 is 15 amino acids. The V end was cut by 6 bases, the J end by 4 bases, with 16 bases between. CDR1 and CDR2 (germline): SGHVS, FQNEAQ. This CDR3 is CASRFRDLGNQPQHF. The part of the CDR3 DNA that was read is TGTGCCAGCAGATTCCGGGACTTGGGTAATCAGCCC.

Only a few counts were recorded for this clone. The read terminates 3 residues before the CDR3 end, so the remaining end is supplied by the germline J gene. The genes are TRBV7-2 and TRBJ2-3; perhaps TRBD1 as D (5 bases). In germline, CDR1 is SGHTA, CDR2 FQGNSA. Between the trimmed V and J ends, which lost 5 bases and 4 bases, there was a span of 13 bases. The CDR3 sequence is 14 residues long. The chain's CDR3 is CASSDNLGADTQYF. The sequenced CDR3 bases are TGTGCCAGCAGCGACAATTTAGGGGCAGATACG.

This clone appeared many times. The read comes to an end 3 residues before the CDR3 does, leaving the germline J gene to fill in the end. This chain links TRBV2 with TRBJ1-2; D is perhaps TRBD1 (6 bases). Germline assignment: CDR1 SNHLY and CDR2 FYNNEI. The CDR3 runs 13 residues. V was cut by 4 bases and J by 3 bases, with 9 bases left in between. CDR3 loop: CASSGGQYYGYTF. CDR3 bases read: TGTGCCAGCAGTGGTGGACAGTACTATGGC.

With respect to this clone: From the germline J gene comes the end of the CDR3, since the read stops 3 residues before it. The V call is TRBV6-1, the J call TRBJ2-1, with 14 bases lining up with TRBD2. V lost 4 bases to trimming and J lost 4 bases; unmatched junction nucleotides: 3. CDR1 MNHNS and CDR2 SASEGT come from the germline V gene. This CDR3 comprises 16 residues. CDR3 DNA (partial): TGTGCCAGCAGTGTCCGACTAGCGGGGGGGTACAATGAG. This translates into CASSVRLAGGYNE. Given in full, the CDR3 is CASSVRLAGGYNEQFF.

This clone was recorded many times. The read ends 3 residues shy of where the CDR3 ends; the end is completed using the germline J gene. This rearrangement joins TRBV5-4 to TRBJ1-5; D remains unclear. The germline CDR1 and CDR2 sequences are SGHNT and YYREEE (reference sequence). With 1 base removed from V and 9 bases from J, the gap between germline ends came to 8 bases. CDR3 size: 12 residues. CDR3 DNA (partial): TGTGCCAGCAGCTTGCCCTCCGGGCCC. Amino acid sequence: CASSLPSGP. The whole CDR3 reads CASSLPSGPQHF. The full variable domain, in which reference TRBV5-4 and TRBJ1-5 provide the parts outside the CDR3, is ETGVTQSPTHLIKTRGQQVTLRCSSQSGHNTVSWYQQALGQGPQFIFQYYREEENGRGNFPPRFSGLQFPNYSSELNVNALELDDSALYLCASSLPSGPQHFGDGTRLSIL.

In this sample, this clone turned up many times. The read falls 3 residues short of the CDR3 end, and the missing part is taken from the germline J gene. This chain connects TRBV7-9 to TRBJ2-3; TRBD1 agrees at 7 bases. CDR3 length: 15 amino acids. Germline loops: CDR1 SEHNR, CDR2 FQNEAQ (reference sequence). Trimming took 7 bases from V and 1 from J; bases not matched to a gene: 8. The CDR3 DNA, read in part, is TGTGCCAGCACCGATTACAGGGGCGGCACAGATACG. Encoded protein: CASTDYRGGTDT. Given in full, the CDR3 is CASTDYRGGTDTQYF.

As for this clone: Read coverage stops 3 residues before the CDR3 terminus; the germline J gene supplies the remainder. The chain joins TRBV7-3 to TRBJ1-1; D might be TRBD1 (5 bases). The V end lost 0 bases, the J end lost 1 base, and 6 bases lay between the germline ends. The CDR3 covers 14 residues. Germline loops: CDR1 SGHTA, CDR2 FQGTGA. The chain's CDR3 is CASSLTTANTEAFF. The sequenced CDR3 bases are TGTGCCAGCAGCTTAACGACAGCGAACACTGAA.

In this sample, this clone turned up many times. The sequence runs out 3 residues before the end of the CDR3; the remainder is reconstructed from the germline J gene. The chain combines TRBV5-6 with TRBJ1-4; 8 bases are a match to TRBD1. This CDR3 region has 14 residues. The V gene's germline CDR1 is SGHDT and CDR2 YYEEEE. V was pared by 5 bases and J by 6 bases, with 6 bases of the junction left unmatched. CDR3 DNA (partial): TGTGCCAGCAGGAAGACAGGGGTGGATGAAAAA. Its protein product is CASRKTGVDEK. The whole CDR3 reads CASRKTGVDEKLFF.

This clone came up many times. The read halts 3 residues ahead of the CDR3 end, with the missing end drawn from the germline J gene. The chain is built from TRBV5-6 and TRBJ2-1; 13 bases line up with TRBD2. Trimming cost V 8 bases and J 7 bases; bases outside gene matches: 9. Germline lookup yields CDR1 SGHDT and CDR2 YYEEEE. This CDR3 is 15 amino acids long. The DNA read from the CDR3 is TGTGCCAGTACCCCGGGACTAGCGGGGAGGAATGAG. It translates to CASTPGLAGRNE. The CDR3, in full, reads CASTPGLAGRNEQFF.

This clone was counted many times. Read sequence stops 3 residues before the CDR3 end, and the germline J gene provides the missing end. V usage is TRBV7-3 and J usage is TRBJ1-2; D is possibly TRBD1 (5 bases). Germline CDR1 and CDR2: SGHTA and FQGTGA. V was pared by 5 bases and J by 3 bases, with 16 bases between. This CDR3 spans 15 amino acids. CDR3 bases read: TGTGCCAGCAGCGTGACAGCCCGGCGCGACTATGGC. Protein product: CASSVTARRDYG. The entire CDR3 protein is CASSVTARRDYGYTF.

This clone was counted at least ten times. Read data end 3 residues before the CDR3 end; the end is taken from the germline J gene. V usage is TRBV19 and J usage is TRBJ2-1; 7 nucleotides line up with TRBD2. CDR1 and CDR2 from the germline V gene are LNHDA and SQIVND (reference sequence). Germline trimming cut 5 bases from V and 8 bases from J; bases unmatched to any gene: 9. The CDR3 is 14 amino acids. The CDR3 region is CASSLRDYLDEQFF. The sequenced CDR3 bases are TGTGCCAGTAGTCTAAGGGACTATCTGGATGAG.

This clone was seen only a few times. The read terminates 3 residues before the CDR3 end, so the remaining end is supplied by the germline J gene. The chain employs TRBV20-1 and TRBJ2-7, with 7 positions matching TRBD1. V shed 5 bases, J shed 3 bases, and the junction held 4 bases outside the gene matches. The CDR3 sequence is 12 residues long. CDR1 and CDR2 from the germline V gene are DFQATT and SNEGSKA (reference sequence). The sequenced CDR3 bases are TGCAGTGCTCGCCGGGACAGCTACGAG. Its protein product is CSARRDSYE. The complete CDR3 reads CSARRDSYEQYF.

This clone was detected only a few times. The sequenced CDR3 bases are TGCGCCAGCAGCTTGGCCCAATCCTCCAGCGAG. Its translation: CASSLAQSSSE. The full CDR3 protein is CASSLAQSSSEQYF. This chain uses TRBV5-1 with TRBJ2-7; D unclear. With the read ending 3 residues before the CDR3 end, the germline J gene is used to fill in that end. Germline CDR1 SGHRS, CDR2 YFSETQ. Deletions cut 0 bases from V and 6 bases from J, with 13 bases between. The CDR3 extends over 14 amino acids.

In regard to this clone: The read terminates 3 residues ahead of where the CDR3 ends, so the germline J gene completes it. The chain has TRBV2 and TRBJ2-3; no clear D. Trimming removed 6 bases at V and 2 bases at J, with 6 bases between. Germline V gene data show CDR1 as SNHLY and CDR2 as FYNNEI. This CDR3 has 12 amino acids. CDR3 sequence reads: CASRILTDTQYF. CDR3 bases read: TGTGCCAGCAGGATACTCACAGATACG.

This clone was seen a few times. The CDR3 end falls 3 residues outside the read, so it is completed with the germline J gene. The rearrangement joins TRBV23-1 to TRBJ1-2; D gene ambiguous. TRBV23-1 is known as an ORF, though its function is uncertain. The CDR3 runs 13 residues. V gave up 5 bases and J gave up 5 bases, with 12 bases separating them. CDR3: CASSDPAPYGYTF. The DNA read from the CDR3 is TGCGCCAGCAGTGACCCAGCGCCGTATGGC.

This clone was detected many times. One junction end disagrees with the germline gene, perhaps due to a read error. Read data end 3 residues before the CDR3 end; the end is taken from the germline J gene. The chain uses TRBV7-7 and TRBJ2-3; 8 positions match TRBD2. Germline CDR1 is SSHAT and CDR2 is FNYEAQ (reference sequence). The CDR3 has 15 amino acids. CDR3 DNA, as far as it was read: TGTGCTAGCAGCGTCGGACTAGCCGGGTCAGATACG. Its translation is CASSVGLAGSDT. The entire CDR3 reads CASSVGLAGSDTQYF.

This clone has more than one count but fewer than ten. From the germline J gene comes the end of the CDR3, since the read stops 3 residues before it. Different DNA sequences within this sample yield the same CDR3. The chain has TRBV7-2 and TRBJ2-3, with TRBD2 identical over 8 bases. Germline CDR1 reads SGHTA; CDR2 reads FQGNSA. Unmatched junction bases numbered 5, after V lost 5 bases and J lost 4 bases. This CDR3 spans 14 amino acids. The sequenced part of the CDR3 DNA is TGTGCCAGCAGCCTTCGGGGGGGCCCAGATACG. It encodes CASSLRGGPDT. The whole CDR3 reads CASSLRGGPDTQYF.

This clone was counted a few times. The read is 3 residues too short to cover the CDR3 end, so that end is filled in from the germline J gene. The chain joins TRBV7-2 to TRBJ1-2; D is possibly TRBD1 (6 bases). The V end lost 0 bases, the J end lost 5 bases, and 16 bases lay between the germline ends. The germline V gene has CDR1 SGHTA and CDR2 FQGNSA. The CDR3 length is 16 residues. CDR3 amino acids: CASSLAQTGFGYGYTF. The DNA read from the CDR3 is TGTGCCAGCAGCTTAGCGCAGACAGGCTTCGGTTATGGC.

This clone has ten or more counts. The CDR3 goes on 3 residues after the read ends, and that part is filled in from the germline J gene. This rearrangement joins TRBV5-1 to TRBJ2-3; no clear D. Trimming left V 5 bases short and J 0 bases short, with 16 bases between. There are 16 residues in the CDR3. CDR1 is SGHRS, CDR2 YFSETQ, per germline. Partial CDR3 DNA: TGCGCCAGCAGGGTGAGGCCTGCCCCTAGCACAGATACG. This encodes CASRVRPAPSTDT. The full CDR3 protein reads CASRVRPAPSTDTQYF.

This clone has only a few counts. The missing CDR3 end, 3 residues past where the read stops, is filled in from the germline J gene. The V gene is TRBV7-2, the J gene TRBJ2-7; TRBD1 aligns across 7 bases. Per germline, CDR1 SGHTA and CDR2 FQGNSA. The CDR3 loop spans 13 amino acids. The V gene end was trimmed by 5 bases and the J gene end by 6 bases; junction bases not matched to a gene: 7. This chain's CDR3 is CASSRDRVSEQYF. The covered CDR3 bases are TGTGCCAGCAGCCGAGACAGGGTCAGCGAG.

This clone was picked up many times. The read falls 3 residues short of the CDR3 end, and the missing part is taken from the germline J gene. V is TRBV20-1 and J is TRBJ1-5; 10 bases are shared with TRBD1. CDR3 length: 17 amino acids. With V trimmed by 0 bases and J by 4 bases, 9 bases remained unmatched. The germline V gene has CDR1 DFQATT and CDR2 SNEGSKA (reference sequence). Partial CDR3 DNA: TGCAGTGCTAGAGATCTACGACAGGGGGCCCTAAATCAGCCC. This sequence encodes CSARDLRQGALNQP. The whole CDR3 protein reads CSARDLRQGALNQPQHF.

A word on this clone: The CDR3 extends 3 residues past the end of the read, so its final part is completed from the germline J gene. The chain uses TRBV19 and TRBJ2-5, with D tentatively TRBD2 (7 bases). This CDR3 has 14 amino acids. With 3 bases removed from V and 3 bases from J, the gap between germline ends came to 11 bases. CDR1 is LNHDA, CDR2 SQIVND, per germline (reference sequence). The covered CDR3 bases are TGTGCCAGTAGTATGGGGGCGGGGGAAGAGACC. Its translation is CASSMGAGEET. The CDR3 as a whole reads CASSMGAGEETQYF.

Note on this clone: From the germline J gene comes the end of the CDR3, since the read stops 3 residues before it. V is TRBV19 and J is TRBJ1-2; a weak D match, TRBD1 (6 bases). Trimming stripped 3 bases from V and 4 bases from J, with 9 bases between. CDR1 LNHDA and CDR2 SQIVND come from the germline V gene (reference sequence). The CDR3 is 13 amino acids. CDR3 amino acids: CASSMRGSYGYTF. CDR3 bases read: TGTGCCAGTAGTATGAGGGGGAGCTATGGC.

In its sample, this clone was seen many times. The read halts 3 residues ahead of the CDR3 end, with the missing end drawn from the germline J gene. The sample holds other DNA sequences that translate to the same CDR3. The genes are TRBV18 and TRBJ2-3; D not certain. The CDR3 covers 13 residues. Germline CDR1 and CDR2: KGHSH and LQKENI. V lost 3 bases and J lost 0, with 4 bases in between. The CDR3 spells CASSPPSTDTQYF. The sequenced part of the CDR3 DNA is TGTGCCAGCTCACCCCCGAGCACAGATACG.